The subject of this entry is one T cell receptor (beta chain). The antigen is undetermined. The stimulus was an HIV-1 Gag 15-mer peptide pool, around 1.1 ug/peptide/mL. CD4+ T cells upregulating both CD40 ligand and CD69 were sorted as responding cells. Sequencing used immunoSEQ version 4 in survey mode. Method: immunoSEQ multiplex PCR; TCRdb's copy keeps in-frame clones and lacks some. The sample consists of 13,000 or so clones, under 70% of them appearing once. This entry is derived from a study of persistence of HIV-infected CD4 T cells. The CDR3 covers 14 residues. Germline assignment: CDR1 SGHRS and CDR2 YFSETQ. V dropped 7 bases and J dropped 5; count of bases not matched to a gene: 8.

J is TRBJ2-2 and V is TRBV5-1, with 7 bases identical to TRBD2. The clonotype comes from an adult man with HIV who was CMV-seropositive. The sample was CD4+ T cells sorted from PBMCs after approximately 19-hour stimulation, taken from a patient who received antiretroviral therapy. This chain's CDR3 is CASELSGGTGELFF. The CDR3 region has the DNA TGCGCCAGCGAGCTTTCGGGGGGTACCGGGGAGCTGTTTTTT. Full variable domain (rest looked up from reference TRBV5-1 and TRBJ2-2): KAGVTQTPRYLIKTRGQQVTLSCSPISGHRSVSWYQQTPGQGLQFLFEYFSETQRNKGNFPGRFSGRQFSNSRSEMNVSTLELGDSALYLCASELSGGTGELFFGEGSRLTVL.